These 5 T cell receptor beta chains were all obtained from the same sample, sequenced in a study of PD-1 blockade in mismatch repair-deficient tumors. Only in-frame clones appear in the TCRdb table, and some are missing; sequencing was by immunoSEQ multiplex PCR. The table records about 34,000 clones, 75% to 90% of them present only once. Sequenced material: PBMCs, taken less than 7 weeks after starting pembrolizumab. Every receptor here comes from an adult with mismatch repair-deficient cancer.

This clone was recorded only once. This rearrangement joins TRBV2 to TRBJ2-5, with D maybe TRBD2 (6 bases). Per the germline V gene, CDR1 is SNHLY and CDR2 is FYNNEI. V lost 4 bases to trimming and J lost 1 base, with 7 bases between them. This CDR3 has 13 amino acids. CDR3 protein: CASSGLVQETQYF. The CDR3 DNA reads TGTGCCAGCAGTGGACTAGTCCAAGAGACCCAGTACTTC.

J is TRBJ2-5 and V is TRBV6-6, with a possible D match to TRBD2 (6 bases). Germline-derived CDR1 and CDR2 are MNHNY and SVGAGI (reference sequence). The CDR3 contains 14 residues. The germline V and J ends were trimmed by 2 bases and 2 bases, with 9 bases remaining between them. CDR3 in amino acids: CASSYPGLQETQYF. The CDR3 nucleotides read TGTGCCAGCAGTTACCCGGGACTTCAAGAGACCCAGTACTTC.

The chain is built from TRBV7-2 and TRBJ2-3, with TRBD2 identical over 7 bases. The CDR3 runs to 17 residues. With 1 base clipped from V and 2 bases from J, the junction kept 9 bases outside the gene matches. Germline V gene lookup returns CDR1 SGHTA and CDR2 FQGNSA. The CDR3 nucleotides are TGTGCCAGCAGCTTAGTCTCGGCTAGCGGAGCCACAGATACGCAGTATTTT. As protein: CASSLVSASGATDTQYF.

The chain has TRBV30 and TRBJ1-4, with 9 nucleotides matching TRBD1. The CDR3 extends over 20 amino acids. J lost 0 bases, V lost 4 bases, and 18 bases had no gene match. Germline-derived CDR1 and CDR2 are GTSNPN and SVGIG (reference sequence). CDR3 region: CAWTPPPGTGKRSTNEKLFF. The CDR3 DNA follows: TGTGCCTGGACCCCACCCCCCGGGACAGGGAAACGGTCAACTAATGAAAAACTGTTTTTT. Together with reference TRBV30 and TRBJ1-4, the CDR3 gives the full variable domain: SQTIHQWPATLVQPVGSPLSLECTVEGTSNPNLYWYRQAAGRGLQLLFYSVGIGQISSEVPQNLSASRPQDRQFILSSKKLLLSDSGFYLCAWTPPPGTGKRSTNEKLFFGSGTQLSVL.

V is TRBV11-2 and J is TRBJ2-3, with TRBD1 matching over 10 bases. The length of the CDR3 is 16 residues. Germline-derived CDR1 and CDR2 are SGHAT and FQNNGV. Trimming removed 5 bases from V and 7 bases from J; junction bases left unmatched: 12. CDR3 nucleotides: TGTGCCAGCAGCCGAAATCCCGGACAGGGGGGATATACGCAGTATTTT. The encoded protein is CASSRNPGQGGYTQYF. The full variable domain, in which reference TRBV11-2 and TRBJ2-3 provide the parts outside the CDR3, is EAGVAQSPRYKIIEKRQSVAFWCNPISGHATLYWYQQILGQGPKLLIQFQNNGVVDDSQLPKDRFSAERLKGVDSTLKIQPAKLEDSAVYLCASSRNPGQGGYTQYFGPGTRLTVL.